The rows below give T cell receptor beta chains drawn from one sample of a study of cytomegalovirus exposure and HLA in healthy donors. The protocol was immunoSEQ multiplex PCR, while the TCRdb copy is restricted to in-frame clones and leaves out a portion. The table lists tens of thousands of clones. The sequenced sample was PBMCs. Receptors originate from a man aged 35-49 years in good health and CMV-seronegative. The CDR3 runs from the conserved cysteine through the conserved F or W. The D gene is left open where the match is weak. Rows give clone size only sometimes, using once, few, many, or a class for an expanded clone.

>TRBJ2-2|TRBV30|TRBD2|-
CAWSEGLAGTGELFF
TGTGCCTGGAGTGAAGGACTAGCGGGCACCGGGGAGCTGTTTTTT
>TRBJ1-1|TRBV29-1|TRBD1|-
CSVDYWDRGDTEAFF
TGCAGCGTTGACTACTGGGACAGGGGAGACACTGAAGCTTTCTTT
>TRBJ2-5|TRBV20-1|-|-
CSAPETQYF
TGCAGTGCCCCGGAGACCCAGTACTTC
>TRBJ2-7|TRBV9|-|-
CASSVPRTYEQYF
TGTGCCAGCAGCGTTCCCAGAACCTACGAGCAGTACTTC
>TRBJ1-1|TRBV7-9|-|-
CASSSEYRVGTEAFF
TGTGCCAGCAGCTCCGAGTACAGGGTGGGCACTGAAGCTTTCTTT
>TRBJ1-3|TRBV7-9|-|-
CASSSRINTIYF
TGTGCCAGCAGCTCGCGAATAAACACCATATATTTT
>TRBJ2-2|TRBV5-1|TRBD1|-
CASSLAGQSTGELFF
TGCGCCAGCAGCTTGGCGGGACAGTCGACCGGGGAGCTGTTTTTT
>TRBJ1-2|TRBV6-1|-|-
CASSEWGPYGYTF
TGTGCCAGCAGTGAATGGGGCCCCTATGGCTACACCTTC
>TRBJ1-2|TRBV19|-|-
CASSRDSRVYGYTF
TGTGCCAGTAGTAGGGACTCTCGCGTCTATGGCTACACCTTC
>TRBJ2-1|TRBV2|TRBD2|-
CASNPTSQYNEQFF
TGTGCCAGCAACCCGACTAGCCAGTACAATGAGCAGTTCTTC
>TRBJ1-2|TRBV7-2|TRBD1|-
CASSLTQTTGDYGYTF
TGTGCCAGCAGCCTCACGCAAACCACAGGGGACTATGGCTACACCTTC
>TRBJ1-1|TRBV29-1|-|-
CSVERPGWTFF
TGCAGCGTTGAGCGACCGGGATGGACTTTCTTT
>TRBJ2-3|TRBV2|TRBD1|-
CASRRQGLIDTQYF
TGTGCCAGCAGGAGACAGGGGTTAATTGATACGCAGTATTTT
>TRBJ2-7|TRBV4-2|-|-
CASSQGTEDYEQYF
TGTGCCAGCAGCCAAGGGACAGAGGACTACGAGCAGTACTTC
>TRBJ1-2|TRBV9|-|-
CASSVDGDTPYGYTF
TGTGCCAGCAGCGTAGACGGGGACACTCCCTATGGCTACACCTTC
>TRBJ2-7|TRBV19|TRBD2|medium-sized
CASSIVPSGILSEQYF
TGTGCCAGTAGTATAGTCCCTAGCGGGATTCTATCCGAGCAGTACTTC
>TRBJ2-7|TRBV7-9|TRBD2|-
CASSLGVASGSQGYEQYF
TGTGCCAGCAGCTTGGGAGTCGCTAGCGGGAGTCAGGGCTACGAGCAGTACTTC
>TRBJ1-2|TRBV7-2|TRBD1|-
CASSMGQGGGYTF
TGTGCCAGCAGCATGGGACAGGGGGGAGGCTACACCTTC
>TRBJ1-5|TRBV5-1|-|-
CASSLAGSRNQPQHF
TGCGCCAGCAGCTTGGCAGGGTCGCGCAATCAGCCCCAGCATTTT
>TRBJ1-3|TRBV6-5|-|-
CASSLGLGNTIYF
TGTGCCAGCAGCTTGGGCCTTGGAAACACCATATATTTT
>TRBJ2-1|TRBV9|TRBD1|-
CASSAMGRGSYNEQFF
TGTGCCAGCAGCGCAATGGGCAGGGGGAGTTACAATGAGCAGTTCTTC
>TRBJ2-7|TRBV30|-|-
CAWSVRAYEQYF
TGTGCCTGGAGTGTACGCGCCTACGAGCAGTACTTC
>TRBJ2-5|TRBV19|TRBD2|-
CASSTLAGGGQETQYF
TGTGCCAGTAGTACCCTAGCGGGAGGGGGCCAAGAGACCCAGTACTTC
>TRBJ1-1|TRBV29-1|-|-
CSVEVELNTEAFF
TGCAGCGTTGAAGTAGAATTGAACACTGAAGCTTTCTTT
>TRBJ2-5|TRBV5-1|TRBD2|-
CASRIGLGSRETQYF
TGCGCCAGCAGGATCGGACTAGGCTCACGGGAGACCCAGTACTTC
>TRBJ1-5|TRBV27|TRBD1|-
CASTFSGGSNQPQHF
TGTGCCAGCACCTTCTCAGGGGGCAGCAATCAGCCCCAGCATTTT
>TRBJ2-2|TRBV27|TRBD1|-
CASRDRVNTGELFF
TGTGCCAGCAGAGACAGGGTTAACACCGGGGAGCTGTTTTTT
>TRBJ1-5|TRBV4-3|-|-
CASSEQYSNQPQHF
TGCGCCAGCAGCGAACAGTATAGCAATCAGCCCCAGCATTTT
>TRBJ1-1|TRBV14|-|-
CASSQDLGILNTEAFF
TGTGCCAGCAGCCAAGATCTAGGTATACTGAACACTGAAGCTTTCTTT
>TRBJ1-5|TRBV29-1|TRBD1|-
CSVVGQAEEPQHF
TGCAGCGTTGTGGGACAGGCTGAGGAGCCCCAGCATTTT
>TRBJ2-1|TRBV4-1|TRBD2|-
CASSQVVRLAGLKGDEQFF
TGCGCCAGCAGCCAAGTGGTTCGACTAGCGGGTCTCAAGGGCGATGAGCAGTTCTTC